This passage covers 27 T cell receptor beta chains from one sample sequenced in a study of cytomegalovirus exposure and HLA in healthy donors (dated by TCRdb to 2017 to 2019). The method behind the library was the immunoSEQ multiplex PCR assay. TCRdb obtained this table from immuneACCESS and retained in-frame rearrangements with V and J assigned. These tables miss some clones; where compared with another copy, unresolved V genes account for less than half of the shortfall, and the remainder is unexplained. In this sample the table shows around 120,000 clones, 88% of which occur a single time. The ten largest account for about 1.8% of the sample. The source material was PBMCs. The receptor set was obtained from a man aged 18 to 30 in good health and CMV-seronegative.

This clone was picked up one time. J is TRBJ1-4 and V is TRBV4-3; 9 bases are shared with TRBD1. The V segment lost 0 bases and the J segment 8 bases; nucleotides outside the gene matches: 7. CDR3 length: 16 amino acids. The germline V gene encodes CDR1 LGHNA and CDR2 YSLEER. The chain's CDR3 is CASSQDRGTGSEKLFF. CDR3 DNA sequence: TGCGCCAGCAGCCAAGATCGGGGGACAGGGTCCGAAAAACTGTTTTTT.

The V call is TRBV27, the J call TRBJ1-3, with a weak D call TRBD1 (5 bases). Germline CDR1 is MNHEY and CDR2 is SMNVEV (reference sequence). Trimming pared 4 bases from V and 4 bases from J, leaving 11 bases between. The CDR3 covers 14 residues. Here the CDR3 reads CASSSQGTGNTIYF. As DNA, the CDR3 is TGTGCCAGCAGTTCTCAGGGAACGGGAAACACCATATATTTT.

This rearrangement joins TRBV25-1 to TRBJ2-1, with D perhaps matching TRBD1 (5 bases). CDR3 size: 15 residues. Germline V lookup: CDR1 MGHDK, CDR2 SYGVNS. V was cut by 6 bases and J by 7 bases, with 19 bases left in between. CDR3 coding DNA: TGTGCCAGCAGGGACACCGTTGTGGGCAGGAATGAGCAGTTCTTC. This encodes CASRDTVVGRNEQFF.

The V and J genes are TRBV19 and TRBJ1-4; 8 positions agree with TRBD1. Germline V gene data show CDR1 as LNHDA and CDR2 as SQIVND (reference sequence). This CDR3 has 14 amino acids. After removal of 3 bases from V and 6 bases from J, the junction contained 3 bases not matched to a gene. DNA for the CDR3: TGTGCCAGTAGTATGACAGGGGTCCATGAAAAACTGTTTTTT. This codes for CASSMTGVHEKLFF.

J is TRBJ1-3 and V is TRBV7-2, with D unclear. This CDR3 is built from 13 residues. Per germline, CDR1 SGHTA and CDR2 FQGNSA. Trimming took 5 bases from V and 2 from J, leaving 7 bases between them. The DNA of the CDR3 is TGTGCCAGCAGCCCCCCGGCTGGAAACACCATATATTTT. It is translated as CASSPPAGNTIYF.

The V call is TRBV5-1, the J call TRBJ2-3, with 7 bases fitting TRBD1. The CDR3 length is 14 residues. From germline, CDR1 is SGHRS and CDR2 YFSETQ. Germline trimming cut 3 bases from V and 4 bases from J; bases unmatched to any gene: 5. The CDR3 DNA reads TGCGCCAGCAGCTATGAGACAGGGTCAGATACGCAGTATTTT. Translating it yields CASSYETGSDTQYF.

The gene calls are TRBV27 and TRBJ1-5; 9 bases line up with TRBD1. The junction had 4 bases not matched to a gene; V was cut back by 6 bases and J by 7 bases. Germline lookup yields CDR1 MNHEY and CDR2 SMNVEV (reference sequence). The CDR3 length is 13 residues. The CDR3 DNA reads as TGTGCCAGCAGCCAAACAGGGGGCCAGCCCCAGCATTTT. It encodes CASSQTGGQPQHF.

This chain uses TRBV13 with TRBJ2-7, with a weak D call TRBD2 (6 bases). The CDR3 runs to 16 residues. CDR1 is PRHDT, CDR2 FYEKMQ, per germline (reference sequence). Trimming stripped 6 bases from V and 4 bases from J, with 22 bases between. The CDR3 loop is CASSFRTTGTPYEQYF. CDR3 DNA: TGTGCCAGCAGTTTCCGAACTACCGGGACTCCATACGAGCAGTACTTC.

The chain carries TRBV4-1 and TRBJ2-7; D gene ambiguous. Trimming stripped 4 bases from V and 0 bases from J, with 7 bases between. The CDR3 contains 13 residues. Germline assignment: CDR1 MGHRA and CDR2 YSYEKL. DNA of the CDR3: TGCGCCAGCAGCCCCCACTCCTCCTACGAGCAGTACTTC. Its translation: CASSPHSSYEQYF.

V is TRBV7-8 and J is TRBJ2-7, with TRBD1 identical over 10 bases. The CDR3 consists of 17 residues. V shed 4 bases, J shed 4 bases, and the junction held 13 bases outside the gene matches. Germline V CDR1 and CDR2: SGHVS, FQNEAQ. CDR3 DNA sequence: TGTGCCAGCAGCTCGCAAGGTGGTGGGACAGGGGTATACGAGCAGTACTTC. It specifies CASSSQGGGTGVYEQYF.

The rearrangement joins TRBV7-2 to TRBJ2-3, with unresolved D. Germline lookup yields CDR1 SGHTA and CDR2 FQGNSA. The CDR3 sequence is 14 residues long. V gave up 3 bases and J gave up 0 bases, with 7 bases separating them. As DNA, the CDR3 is TGTGCCAGCAGCTTGTGGCGGAGCACAGATACGCAGTATTTT. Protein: CASSLWRSTDTQYF.

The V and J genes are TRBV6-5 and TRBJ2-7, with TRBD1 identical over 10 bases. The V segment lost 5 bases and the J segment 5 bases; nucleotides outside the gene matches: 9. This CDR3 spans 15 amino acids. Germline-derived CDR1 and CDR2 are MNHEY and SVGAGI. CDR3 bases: TGTGCCAGCAGTACCTCGGACAGGGGGGGGAACGAGCAGTACTTC. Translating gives CASSTSDRGGNEQYF.

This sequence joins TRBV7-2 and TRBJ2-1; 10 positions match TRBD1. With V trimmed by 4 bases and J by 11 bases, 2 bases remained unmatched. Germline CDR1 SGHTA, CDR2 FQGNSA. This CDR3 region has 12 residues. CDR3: CASSWTGGQQFF. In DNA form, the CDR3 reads TGTGCCAGCAGCTGGACAGGGGGACAGCAGTTCTTC. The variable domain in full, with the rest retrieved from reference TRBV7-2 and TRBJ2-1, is GAGVSQSPSNKVTEKGKDVELRCDPISGHTALYWYRQSLGQGLEFLIYFQGNSAPDKSGLPSDRFSAERTGGSVSTLTIQRTQQEDSAVYLCASSWTGGQQFFGPGTRLTVL.

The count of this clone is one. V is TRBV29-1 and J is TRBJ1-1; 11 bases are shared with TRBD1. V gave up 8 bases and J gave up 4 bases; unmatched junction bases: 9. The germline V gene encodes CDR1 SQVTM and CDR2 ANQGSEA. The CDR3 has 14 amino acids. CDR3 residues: CSFLPGTGGTEAFF. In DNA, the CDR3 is TGCAGCTTTTTACCCGGGACAGGGGGCACTGAAGCTTTCTTT. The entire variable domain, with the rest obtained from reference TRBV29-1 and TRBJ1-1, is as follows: SAVISQKPSRDICQRGTSLTIQCQVDSQVTMMFWYRQQPGQSLTLIATANQGSEATYESGFVIDKFPISRPNLTFSTLTVSNMSPEDSSIYLCSFLPGTGGTEAFFGQGTRLTVV.

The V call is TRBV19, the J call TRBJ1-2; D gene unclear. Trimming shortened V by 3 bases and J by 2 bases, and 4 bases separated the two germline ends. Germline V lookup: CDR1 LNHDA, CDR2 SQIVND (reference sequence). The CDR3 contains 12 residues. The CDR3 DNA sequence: TGTGCCAGTAGTATCAAAAACTATGGCTACACCTTC. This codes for CASSIKNYGYTF.

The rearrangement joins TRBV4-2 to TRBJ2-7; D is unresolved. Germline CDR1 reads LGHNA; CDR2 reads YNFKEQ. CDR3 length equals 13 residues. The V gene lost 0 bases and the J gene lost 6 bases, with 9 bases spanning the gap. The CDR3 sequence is CASSQDPPSEQYF. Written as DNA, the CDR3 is TGTGCCAGCAGCCAAGATCCTCCGAGCGAGCAGTACTTC.

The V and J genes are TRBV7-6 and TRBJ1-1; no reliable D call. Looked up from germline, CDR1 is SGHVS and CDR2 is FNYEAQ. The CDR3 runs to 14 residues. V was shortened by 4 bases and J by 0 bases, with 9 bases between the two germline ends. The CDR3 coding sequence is TGTGCCAGCAGCTCCCGTGGAGTGAACACTGAAGCTTTCTTT. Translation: CASSSRGVNTEAFF.

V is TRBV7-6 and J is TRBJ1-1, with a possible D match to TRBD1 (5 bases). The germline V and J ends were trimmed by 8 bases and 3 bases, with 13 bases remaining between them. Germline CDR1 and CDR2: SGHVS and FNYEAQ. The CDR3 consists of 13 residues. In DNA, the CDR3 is TGTGCCAGCGCAATTGACAGTTACACTGAAGCTTTCTTT. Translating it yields CASAIDSYTEAFF. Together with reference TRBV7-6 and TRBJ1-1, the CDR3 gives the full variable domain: GAGVSQSPRYKVTKRGQDVALRCDPISGHVSLYWYRQALGQGPEFLTYFNYEAQQDKSGLPNDRFSAERPEGSISTLTIQRTEQRDSAMYRCASAIDSYTEAFFGQGTRLTVV.

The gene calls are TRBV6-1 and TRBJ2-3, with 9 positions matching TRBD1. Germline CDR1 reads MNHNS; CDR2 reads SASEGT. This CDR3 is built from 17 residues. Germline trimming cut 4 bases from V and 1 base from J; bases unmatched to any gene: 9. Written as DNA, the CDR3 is TGTGCCAGCAGTGCTCGTGGGACAGGGAGGCGCACAGATACGCAGTATTTT. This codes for CASSARGTGRRTDTQYF.

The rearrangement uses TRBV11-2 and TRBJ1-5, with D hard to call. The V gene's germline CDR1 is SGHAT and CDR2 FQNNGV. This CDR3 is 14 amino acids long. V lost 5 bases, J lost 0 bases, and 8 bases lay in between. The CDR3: CASSPQNSNQPQHF. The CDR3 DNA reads TGTGCCAGCAGCCCTCAGAATAGCAATCAGCCCCAGCATTTT.

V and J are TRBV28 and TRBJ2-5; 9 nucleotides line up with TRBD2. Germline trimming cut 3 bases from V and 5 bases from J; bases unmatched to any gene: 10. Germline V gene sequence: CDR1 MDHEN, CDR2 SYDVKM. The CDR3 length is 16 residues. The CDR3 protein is CASSFSSGGLRETQYF. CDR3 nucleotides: TGTGCCAGCAGTTTTAGTAGCGGGGGTTTGAGGGAGACCCAGTACTTC.

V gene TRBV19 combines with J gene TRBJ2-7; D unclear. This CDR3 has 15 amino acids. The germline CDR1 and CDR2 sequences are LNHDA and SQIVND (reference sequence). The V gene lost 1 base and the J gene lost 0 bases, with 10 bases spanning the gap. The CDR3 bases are TGTGCCAGTAGTATAGGCCCGCTAAGCTCCTACGAGCAGTACTTC. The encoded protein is CASSIGPLSSYEQYF.

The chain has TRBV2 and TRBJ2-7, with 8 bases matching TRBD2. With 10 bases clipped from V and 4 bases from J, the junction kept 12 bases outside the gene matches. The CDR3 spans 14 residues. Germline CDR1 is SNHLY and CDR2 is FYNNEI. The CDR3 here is CATDPSGSLYEQYF. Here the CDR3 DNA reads TGTGCCACCGACCCGAGCGGGAGCCTTTACGAGCAGTACTTC.

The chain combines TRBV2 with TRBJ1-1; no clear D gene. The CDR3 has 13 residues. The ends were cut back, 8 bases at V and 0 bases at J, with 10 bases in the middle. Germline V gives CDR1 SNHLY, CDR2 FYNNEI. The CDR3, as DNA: TGTGCCAGCCTGCAGTTCATGAACACTGAAGCTTTCTTT. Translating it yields CASLQFMNTEAFF.

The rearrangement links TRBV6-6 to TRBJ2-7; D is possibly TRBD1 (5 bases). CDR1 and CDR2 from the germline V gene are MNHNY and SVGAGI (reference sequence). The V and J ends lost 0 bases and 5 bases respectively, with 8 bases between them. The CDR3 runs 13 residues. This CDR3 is CASSYSGQDEQYF. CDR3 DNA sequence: TGTGCCAGCAGTTACTCGGGGCAGGACGAGCAGTACTTC.

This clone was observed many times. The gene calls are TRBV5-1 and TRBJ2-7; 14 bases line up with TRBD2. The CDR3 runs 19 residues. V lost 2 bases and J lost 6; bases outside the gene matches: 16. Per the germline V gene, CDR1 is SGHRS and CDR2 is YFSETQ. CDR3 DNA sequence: TGCGCCAGCAGCTTAAAGAGTACACGGGGACTAGCGGGAGTCGGCGAGCAGTACTTC. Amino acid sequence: CASSLKSTRGLAGVGEQYF.

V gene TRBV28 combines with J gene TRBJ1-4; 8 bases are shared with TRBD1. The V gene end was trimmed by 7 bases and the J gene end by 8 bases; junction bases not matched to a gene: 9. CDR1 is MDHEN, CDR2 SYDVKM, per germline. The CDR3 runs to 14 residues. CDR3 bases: TGTGCCAGCAACCCGACAGGGGTGTCGGAAAAACTGTTTTTT. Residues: CASNPTGVSEKLFF.